This T cell receptor (beta chain) was observed in a study of cytomegalovirus exposure and HLA in healthy donors. Study background: The approximately 120 million unique TCR beta sequences, from some 170 million T cells, were found by an earlier analysis. General study findings and limits: For cytomegalovirus status, the classifier reportedly gave diagnoses with high specificity and sensitivity. Most of the TCR beta V segments (in an earlier analysis) were productive either about 87% or about 30% of the time. A highly shared variant cluster was judged a likely technical artifact.

The PCR used 60 Vbeta and 13 Jbeta primers. The protocol was immunoSEQ multiplex PCR, while the TCRdb copy is restricted to in-frame clones and leaves out a portion. The sample has 150,000 to 200,000 clones, 84% seen once. This clone has a handful of counts. Its cognate antigen is unknown. Trimming took 6 bases from V and 3 from J, leaving 12 bases between them. Germline-derived CDR1 and CDR2 are SNHLY and FYNNEI. This CDR3 region has 14 residues. This TCR was recovered from a boy between 10 and 17 years old in good health and CMV-seronegative. The sequenced material came from PBMCs. The J gene is TRBJ1-5, the V gene TRBV2, with D unclear. CDR3 nucleotides: TGTGCCAGCAGCAACGACAAGCCCAATCAGCCCCAGCATTTT. Translation: CASSNDKPNQPQHF.